The T cell receptor (beta chain) described here comes from a study of blood T cell repertoires in COVID-19. Whole-study context: The study drew acute and convalescent COVID-19 samples from the United States, Italy and Spain. T cells, B-cell-depleted T cells, or PBMCs provided the cDNA or gDNA that served as material.

Original processing notes: It was from reference gene primer amplification that nucleated cell counts were estimated. The protocol was immunoSEQ multiplex PCR, while the TCRdb copy is restricted to in-frame clones and leaves out a portion. V, J and clone size are taken as reported in that table, and D and trimming were inferred from the DNA itself. The table lists about 32,000 clones, approximately 95% of them singletons. Germline assignment: CDR1 KGHSH and CDR2 LQKENI. The CDR3 extends over 14 amino acids. Trimming removed 3 bases from V and 4 bases from J, with 10 bases in between. Sequencing input: peripheral blood. This chain links TRBV18 with TRBJ2-1; D is perhaps TRBD2 (5 bases). This clonotype was sampled from a male donor with active COVID-19. CDR3 nucleotide sequence: TGTGCCAGCTCACCGGTGGACTCATACAATGAGCAGTTCTTC. Protein product: CASSPVDSYNEQFF.